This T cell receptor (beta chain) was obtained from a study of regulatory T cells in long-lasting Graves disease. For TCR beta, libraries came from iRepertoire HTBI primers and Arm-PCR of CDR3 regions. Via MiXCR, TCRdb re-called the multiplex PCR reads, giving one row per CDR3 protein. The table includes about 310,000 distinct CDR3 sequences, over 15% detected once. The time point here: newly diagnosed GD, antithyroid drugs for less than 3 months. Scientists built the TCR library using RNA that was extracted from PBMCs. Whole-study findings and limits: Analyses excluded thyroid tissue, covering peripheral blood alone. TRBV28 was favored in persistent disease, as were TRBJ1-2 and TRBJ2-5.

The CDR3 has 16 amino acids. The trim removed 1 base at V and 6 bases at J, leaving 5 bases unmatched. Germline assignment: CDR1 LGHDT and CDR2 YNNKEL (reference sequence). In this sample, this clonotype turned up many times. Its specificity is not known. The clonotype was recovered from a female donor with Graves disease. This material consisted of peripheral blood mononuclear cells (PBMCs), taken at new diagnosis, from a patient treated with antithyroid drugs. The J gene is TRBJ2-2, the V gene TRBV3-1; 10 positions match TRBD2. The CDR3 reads CASSQGVAGGPGELFF. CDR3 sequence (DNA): TGTGCCAGCAGCCAAGGGGTAGCGGGAGGCCCCGGGGAGCTGTTTTTT.